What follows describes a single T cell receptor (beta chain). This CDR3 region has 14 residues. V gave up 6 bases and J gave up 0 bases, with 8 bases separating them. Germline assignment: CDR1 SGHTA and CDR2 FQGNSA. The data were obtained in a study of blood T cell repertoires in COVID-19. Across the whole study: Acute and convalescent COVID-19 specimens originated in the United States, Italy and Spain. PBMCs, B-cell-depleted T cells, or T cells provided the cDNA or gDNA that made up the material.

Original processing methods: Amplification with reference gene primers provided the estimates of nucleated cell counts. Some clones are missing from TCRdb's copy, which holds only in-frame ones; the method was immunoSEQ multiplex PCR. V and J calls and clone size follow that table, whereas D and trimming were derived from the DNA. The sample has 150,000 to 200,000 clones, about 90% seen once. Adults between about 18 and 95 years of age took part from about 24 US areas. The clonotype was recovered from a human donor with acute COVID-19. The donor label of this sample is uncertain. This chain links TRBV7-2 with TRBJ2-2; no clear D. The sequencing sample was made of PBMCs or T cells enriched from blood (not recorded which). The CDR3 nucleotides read TGTGCCAGCAGTACCGACACGAACACCGGGGAGCTGTTTTTT. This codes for CASSTDTNTGELFF. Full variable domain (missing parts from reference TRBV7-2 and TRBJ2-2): GAGVSQSPSNKVTEKGKDVELRCDPISGHTALYWYRQSLGQGLEFLIYFQGNSAPDKSGLPSDRFSAERTGGSVSTLTIQRTQQEDSAVYLCASSTDTNTGELFFGEGSRLTVL.